This entry concerns a single TCR beta chain. This specimen includes other DNA sequences encoding the same CDR3. This entry is derived from a study of T cell responses to AZD1222 COVID-19 vaccine. Produced via immunoSEQ multiplex PCR; TCRdb's table is partial and in-frame only. The repertoire has some 80,000 clones, roughly nine tenths of them found once; the top ten carry about 5%. The germline V gene encodes CDR1 MDHEN and CDR2 SYDVKM. CDR3 length: 13 amino acids. V lost 6 bases and J 5 bases, leaving 10 bases between the germline ends. The chain combines TRBV28 with TRBJ1-4; D uncertain. The sequence was obtained from an adult in good health. The specimen comprised peripheral blood, sampled on day 0 of AZD1222 vaccination. CDR3 protein: CASSLKPNEKLFF. The CDR3 nucleotides read TGTGCCAGCAGCTTAAAGCCCAATGAAAAACTGTTTTTT.